The clone carrying this T cell receptor beta chain has just a few counts. The sample belongs to a study of beta chain features in type 1 diabetes. Looking at the study overall: Analysis included about 100 million sorted cells drawn from all samples.

CDR1 and CDR2 (germline): DFQATT, SNEGSKA (reference sequence). The CDR3 contains 11 residues. V was cut by 5 bases and J by 2 bases, with 6 bases left in between. The entirety of the isolated RNA underwent reverse transcription, so expressed TCRB transcripts were sequenced. TCRdb's table, derived via immunoSEQ multiplex PCR, lists solely in-frame clones and lacks some. The sample includes about 290,000 clones, around 7.8% of them seen just once. Sequenced material: central memory CD4+ T cells from blood. The chain carries TRBV20-1 and TRBJ1-1; D ambiguous. This clonotype originated in a woman aged 18-29 years in good health. CDR3 DNA: TGCAGTGCTCCGGGAAACACTGAAGCTTTCTTT. This sequence encodes CSAPGNTEAFF.